This T cell receptor (beta chain) was sequenced during a study of blood T cell repertoires in COVID-19. Study overall: The cDNA or gDNA used as material had been derived from T cells, B-cell-depleted T cells, or PBMCs.

Clones were sequenced by immunoSEQ multiplex PCR, and TCRdb holds only the in-frame ones, with some missing. The sample holds roughly 180,000 clones, less than 95% seen once. Patients at the Seattle site were enrolled during active infection and followed longitudinally. Germline CDR1 MNHEY, CDR2 SMNVEV (reference sequence). This CDR3 has 14 amino acids. The V segment lost 2 bases and the J segment 7 bases; nucleotides outside the gene matches: 1. The clonotype originates from a man aged 30-40 years with COVID-19, enrolled during active disease. The chain recombines TRBV27 with TRBJ2-1, with TRBD2 matching 11 bases. Sequenced material: peripheral blood. The CDR3 loop is CASSLLAGGNEQFF. CDR3 coding DNA: TGTGCCAGCAGTTTACTAGCGGGGGGTAATGAGCAGTTCTTC.